The next 11 T cell receptor beta chains were all read from a single sample in a study of T cells in Graves' hyperthyroidism and ophthalmopathy. RNA transcripts gave rise to amplified TCR beta CDR3 regions. A first-round RT-PCR of the TCR CDR3 used the HTBI primer set. TCRdb analysed the multiplex PCR reads with MiXCR anew, one entry per CDR3 protein. The sample comprises about 270,000 distinct CDR3 sequences, approximately 23% of which are singletons, and roughly 60% rests with the top ten. Sequenced material: blood. These receptors originate from a man aged 25 to 40 with Graves' ophthalmopathy.

This clonotype was observed a few times. The genes are TRBV6-9 and TRBJ2-1; D not certain. Deletions cut 7 bases from V and 6 bases from J, with 4 bases between. The CDR3 loop spans 10 amino acids. Germline V gene lookup returns CDR1 MNHGY and CDR2 SVAAGI. The CDR3 region has the DNA TGTGCCAGCACGAGCAATGAGCAGTTCTTC. The encoded protein is CASTSNEQFF.

The chain joins TRBV5-1 to TRBJ2-3, with TRBD2 matching over 10 bases. Unmatched junction bases numbered 24, after V lost 5 bases and J lost 3 bases. This CDR3 region has 21 residues. Germline V CDR1 and CDR2: SGHRS, YFSETQ. CDR3 nucleotides: TGCGCCAGCAGGCGTAGGGGACCCGAAAGACTAGCGGGCATGGGGACAGATACGCAGTATTTT. Protein product: CASRRRGPERLAGMGTDTQYF.

The chain has TRBV25-1 and TRBJ2-7, with TRBD1 identical over 7 bases. J gave up 5 bases and V 2 bases, and 6 bases lay outside the gene matches. Germline V CDR1 and CDR2: MGHDK, SYGVNS. The CDR3 runs 14 residues. CDR3 protein: CASSEEGQAHEQYF. The CDR3 nucleotides are TGTGCCAGCAGTGAAGAAGGACAGGCCCACGAGCAGTACTTC.

This clonotype was found a few times. The chain joins TRBV6-1 to TRBJ2-5; D unresolved. Trimming took off 5 bases at V and 0 bases at J, with 16 bases between the two ends. Germline CDR1 reads MNHNS; CDR2 reads SASEGT. The CDR3 is 16 residues long. The DNA for the CDR3 is TGTGCCAGCAGTCTAAGGGAACTCTCAAACCAAGAGACCCAGTACTTC. Translated, it gives CASSLRELSNQETQYF.

The CDR3 loop is CSARETGYEQYF. In nucleotides, the CDR3 is TGCAGTGCTAGGGAAACTGGCTACGAGCAGTACTTC. The chain uses TRBV20-1 and TRBJ2-7; no clear D gene. Germline-derived CDR1 and CDR2 are DFQATT and SNEGSKA (reference sequence). Trimming took 3 bases from V and 3 from J, leaving 9 bases between them. The CDR3 loop spans 12 amino acids.

This clonotype was detected many times. The chain combines TRBV18 with TRBJ2-3; no reliable D call. V lost 8 bases, J lost 1 base, and 7 bases lay in between. The CDR3 has 12 amino acids. Germline V gene lookup returns CDR1 KGHSH and CDR2 LQKENI. The CDR3 protein is CASSLGTDTQYF. The CDR3 region has the DNA TGTGCCAGCAGCTTAGGCACAGATACGCAGTATTTT.

This chain joins TRBV28 and TRBJ1-4; no reliable D call. CDR3 length: 14 amino acids. With 3 bases removed from V and 7 bases from J, the gap between germline ends came to 12 bases. The germline V gene has CDR1 MDHEN and CDR2 SYDVKM. The CDR3 sequence is CASSFRTGGEKLFF. CDR3 bases: TGTGCCAGCAGTTTCCGCACTGGAGGTGAAAAACTGTTTTTT.

This clonotype was seen repeatedly, ten times or more. The chain combines TRBV12-3 or TRBV12-4 with TRBJ1-1, with TRBD1 matching over 8 bases. This CDR3 contains 13 residues. V gave up 5 bases and J gave up 5 bases; unmatched junction bases: 4. The CDR3 spells CASSDRGKTEAFF. The DNA for the CDR3 is TGTGCCAGCAGTGACAGGGGAAAGACTGAAGCTTTCTTT.

This clonotype was recorded a few times. CDR3 region: CATRREEGYNEQFF. In nucleotides, the CDR3 is TGTGCCACCCGGAGGGAAGAGGGTTACAATGAGCAGTTCTTC. V gene TRBV2 combines with J gene TRBJ2-1; tentatively, D is TRBD2 (6 bases). The length of the CDR3 is 14 residues. V shed 10 bases and J shed 4 bases, with 17 bases lying between them. Looked up from germline, CDR1 is SNHLY and CDR2 is FYNNEI.

This clonotype showed up just a few times. The gene calls are TRBV28 and TRBJ1-2; D unclear. The germline V gene encodes CDR1 MDHEN and CDR2 SYDVKM. V shed 10 bases and J shed 4 bases, with 13 bases lying between them. The CDR3 contains 12 residues. The CDR3 sequence: CATRIILYGYTF. The CDR3 DNA follows: TGTGCCACCCGCATCATCCTCTATGGCTACACCTTC.

The chain uses TRBV9 and TRBJ2-1; 7 bases are a match to TRBD2. The germline V gene encodes CDR1 SGDLS and CDR2 YYNGEE. CDR3 length: 14 amino acids. The J segment lost 4 bases and the V segment lost 0 bases, leaving 1 base of the junction unmatched. The CDR3 spells CASSVEGGYNEQFF. The CDR3 bases are TGTGCCAGCAGCGTAGAGGGAGGGTACAATGAGCAGTTCTTC.